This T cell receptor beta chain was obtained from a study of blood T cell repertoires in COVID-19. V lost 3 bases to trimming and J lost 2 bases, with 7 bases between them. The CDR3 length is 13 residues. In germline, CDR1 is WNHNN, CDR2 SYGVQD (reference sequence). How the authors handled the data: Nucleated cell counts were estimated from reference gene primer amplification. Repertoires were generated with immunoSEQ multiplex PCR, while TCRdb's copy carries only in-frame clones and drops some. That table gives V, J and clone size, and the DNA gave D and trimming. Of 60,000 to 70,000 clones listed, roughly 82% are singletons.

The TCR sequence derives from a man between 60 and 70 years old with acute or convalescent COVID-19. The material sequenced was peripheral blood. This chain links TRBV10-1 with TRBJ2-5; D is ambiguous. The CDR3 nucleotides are TGCGCCAGCAGTGATGGTCGGCAAGAGACCCAGTACTTC. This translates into CASSDGRQETQYF.